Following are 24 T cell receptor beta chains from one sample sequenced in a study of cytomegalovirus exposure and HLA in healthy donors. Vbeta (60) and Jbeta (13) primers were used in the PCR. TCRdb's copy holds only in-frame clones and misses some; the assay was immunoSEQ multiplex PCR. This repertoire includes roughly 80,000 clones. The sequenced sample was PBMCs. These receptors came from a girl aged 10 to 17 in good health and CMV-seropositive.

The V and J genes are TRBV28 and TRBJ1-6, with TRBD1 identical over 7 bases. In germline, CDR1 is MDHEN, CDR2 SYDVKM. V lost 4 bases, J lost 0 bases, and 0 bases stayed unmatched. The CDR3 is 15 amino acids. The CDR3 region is CASSWDSSYNSPLHF. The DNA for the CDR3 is TGTGCCAGCAGTTGGGACAGCTCCTATAATTCACCCCTCCACTTT. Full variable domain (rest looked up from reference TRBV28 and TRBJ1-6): DVKVTQSSRYLVKRTGEKVFLECVQDMDHENMFWYRQDPGLGLRLIYFSYDVKMKEKGDIPEGYSVSREKKERFSLILESASTNQTSMYLCASSWDSSYNSPLHFGNGTRLTVT.

The CDR3 nucleotides are TGTGCCACCAGGGTCGACAGGGCGATCAGGAGCACTGAAGCTTTCTTT. Translation: CATRVDRAIRSTEAFF. This chain links TRBV6-4 with TRBJ1-1, with 7 bases fitting TRBD1. The CDR3 is 16 residues long. V trimming: 10 bases; J trimming: 4 bases; junction bases outside the gene matches: 18. CDR1 is MRHNA, CDR2 SNTAGT, per germline.

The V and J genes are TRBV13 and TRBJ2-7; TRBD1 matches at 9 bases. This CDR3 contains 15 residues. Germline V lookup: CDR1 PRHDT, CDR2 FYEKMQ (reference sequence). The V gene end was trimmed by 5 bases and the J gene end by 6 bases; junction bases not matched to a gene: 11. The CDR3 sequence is CASSHRGTGWSEQYF. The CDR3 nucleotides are TGTGCCAGCAGCCACAGGGGGACAGGGTGGTCCGAGCAGTACTTC.

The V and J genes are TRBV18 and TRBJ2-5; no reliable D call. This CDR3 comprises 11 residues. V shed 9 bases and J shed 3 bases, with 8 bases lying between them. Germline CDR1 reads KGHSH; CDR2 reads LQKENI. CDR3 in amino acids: CARSTEETQYF. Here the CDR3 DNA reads TGTGCCAGATCAACAGAAGAGACCCAGTACTTC. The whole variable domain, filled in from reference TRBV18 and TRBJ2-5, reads NAGVMQNPRHLVRRRGQEARLRCSPMKGHSHVYWYRQLPEEGLKFMVYLQKENIIDESGMPKERFSAEFPKEGPSILRIQQVVRGDSAAYFCARSTEETQYFGPGTRLLVL.

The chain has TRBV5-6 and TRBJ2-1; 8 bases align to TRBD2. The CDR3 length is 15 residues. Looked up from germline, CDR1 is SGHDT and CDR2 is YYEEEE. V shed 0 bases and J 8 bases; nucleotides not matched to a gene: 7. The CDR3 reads CASSLVPGGADEQFF. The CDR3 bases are TGTGCCAGCAGCTTGGTTCCCGGGGGGGCTGATGAGCAGTTCTTC.

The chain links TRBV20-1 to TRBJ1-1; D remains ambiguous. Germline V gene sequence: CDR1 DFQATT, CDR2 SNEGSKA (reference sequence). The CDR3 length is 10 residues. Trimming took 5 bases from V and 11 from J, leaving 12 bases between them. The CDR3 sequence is CSAGDQRAFF. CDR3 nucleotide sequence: TGCAGTGCTGGCGATCAGAGGGCTTTCTTT.

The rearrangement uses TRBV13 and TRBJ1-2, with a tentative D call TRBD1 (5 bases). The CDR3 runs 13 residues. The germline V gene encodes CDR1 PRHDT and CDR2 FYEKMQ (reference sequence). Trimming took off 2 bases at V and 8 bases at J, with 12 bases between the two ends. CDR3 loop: CASSLNQGQGYTF. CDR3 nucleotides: TGTGCCAGCAGCTTAAATCAGGGCCAGGGCTACACCTTC.

The CDR3 reads CASSPGTGLTDTQYF. The CDR3 DNA is TGTGCCAGCAGTCCAGGGACAGGTTTAACAGATACGCAGTATTTT. The V call is TRBV6-5, the J call TRBJ2-3; 8 positions match TRBD1. V lost 5 bases and J lost 3; bases outside the gene matches: 7. The CDR3 runs 15 residues. CDR1 MNHEY and CDR2 SVGAGI come from the germline V gene.

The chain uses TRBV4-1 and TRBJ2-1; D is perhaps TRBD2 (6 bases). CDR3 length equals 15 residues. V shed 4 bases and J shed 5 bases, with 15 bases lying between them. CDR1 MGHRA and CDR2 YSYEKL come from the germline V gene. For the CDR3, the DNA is TGCGCCAGCAGCCCCCCCAGTGCGGGGCACAATGAGCAGTTCTTC. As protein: CASSPPSAGHNEQFF.

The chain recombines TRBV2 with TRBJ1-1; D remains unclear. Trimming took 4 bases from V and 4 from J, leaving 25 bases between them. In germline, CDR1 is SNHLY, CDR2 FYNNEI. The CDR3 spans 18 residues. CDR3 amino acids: CASSANSLAEGSGTEAFF. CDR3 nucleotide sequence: TGTGCCAGCAGTGCCAATTCCCTCGCTGAGGGCTCAGGCACTGAAGCTTTCTTT.

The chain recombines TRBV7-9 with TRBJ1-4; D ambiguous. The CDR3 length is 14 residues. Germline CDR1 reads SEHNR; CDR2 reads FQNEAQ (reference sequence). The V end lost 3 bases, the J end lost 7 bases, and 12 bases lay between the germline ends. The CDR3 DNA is TGTGCCAGCAGCTTGGGCAGAATCGGTGAAAAACTGTTTTTT. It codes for CASSLGRIGEKLFF.

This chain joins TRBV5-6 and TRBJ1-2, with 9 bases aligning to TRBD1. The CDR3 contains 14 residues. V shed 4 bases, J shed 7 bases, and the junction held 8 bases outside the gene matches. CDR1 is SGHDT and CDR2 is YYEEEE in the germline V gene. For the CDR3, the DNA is TGTGCCAGCAGCAAAATCACAGGGGGCTTTGGCTACACCTTC. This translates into CASSKITGGFGYTF.

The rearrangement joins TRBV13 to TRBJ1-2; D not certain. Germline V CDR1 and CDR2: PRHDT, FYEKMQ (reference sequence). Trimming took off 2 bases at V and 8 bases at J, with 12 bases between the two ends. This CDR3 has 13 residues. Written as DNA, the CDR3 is TGTGCCAGCAGCTTATTCCAATCGAGGGGCTACACCTTC. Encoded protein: CASSLFQSRGYTF.

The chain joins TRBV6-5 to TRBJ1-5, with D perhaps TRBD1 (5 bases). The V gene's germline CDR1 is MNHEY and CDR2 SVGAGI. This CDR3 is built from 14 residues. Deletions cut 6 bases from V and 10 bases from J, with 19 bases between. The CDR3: CASSPTGGVRPQHF. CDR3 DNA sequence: TGTGCCAGCAGCCCCACAGGAGGGGTTCGTCCCCAGCATTTT.

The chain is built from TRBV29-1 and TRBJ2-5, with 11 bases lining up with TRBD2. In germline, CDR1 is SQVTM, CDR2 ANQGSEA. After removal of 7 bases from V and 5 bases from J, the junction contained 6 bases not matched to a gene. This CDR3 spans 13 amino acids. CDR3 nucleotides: TGCAGCGAGCGACTAGCGGGGAGTGAGACCCAGTACTTC. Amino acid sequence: CSERLAGSETQYF.

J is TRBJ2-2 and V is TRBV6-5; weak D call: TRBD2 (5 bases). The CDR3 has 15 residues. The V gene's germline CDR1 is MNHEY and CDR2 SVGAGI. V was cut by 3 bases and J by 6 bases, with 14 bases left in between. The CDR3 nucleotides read TGTGCCAGCAGTTATTCCACGAGGGTCTCCGGGGAGCTGTTTTTT. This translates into CASSYSTRVSGELFF.

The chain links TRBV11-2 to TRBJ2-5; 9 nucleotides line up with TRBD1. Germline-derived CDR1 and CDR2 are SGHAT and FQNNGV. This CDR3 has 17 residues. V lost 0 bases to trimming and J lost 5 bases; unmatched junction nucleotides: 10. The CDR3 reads CASSLDLETGGGETQYF. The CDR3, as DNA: TGTGCCAGCAGCTTAGATCTCGAGACAGGGGGTGGCGAGACCCAGTACTTC.

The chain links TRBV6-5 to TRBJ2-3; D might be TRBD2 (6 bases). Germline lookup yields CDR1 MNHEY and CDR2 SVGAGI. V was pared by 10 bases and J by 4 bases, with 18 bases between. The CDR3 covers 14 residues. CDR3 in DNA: TGTGCCACTGGAGGTCGGGGGAATGCAGATACGCAGTATTTT. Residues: CATGGRGNADTQYF.

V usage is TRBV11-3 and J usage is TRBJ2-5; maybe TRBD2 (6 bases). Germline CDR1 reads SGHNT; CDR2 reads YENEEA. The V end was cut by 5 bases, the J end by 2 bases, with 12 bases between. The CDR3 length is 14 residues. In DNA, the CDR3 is TGTGCCAGCAGCCCTCGGGGGAAGCAAGAGACCCAGTACTTC. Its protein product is CASSPRGKQETQYF. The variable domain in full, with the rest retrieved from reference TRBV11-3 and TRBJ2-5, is EAGVVQSPRYKIIEKKQPVAFWCNPISGHNTLYWYLQNLGQGPELLIRYENEEAVDDSQLPKDRFSAERLKGVDSTLKIQPAELGDSAVYLCASSPRGKQETQYFGPGTRLLVL.

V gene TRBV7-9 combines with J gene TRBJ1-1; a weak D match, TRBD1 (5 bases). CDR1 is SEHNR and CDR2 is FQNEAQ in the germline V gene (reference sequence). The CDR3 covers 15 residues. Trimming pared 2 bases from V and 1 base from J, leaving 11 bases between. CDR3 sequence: CASSLRGGPNTEAFF. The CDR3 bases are TGTGCCAGCAGCTTACGGGGGGGTCCGAACACTGAAGCTTTCTTT.

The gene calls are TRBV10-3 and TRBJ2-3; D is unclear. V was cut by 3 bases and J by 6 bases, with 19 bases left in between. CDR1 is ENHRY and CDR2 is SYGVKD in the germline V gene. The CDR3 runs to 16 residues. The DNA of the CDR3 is TGTGCCATCAGTGATGGAGTTTTGGCCTTCCAGGATACGCAGTATTTT. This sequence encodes CAISDGVLAFQDTQYF.

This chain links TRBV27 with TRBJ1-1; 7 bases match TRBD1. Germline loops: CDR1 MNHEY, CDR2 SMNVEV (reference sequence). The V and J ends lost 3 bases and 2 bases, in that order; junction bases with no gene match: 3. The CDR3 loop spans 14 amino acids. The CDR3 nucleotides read TGTGCCAGCAGTTTGGACAGGATCAACACTGAAGCTTTCTTT. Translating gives CASSLDRINTEAFF.

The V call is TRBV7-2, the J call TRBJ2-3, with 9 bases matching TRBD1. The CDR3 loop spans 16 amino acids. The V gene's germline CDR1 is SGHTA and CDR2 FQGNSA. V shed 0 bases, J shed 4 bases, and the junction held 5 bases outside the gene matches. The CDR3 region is CASSLAGGTGSDTQYF. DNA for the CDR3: TGTGCCAGCAGCTTAGCGGGGGGGACAGGGTCAGATACGCAGTATTTT.

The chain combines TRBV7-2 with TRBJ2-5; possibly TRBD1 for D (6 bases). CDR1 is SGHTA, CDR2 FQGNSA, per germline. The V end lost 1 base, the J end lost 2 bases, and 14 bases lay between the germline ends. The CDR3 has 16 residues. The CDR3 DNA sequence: TGTGCCAGCAGCTTAGTGGTGGGGGCCCGACAAGAGACCCAGTACTTC. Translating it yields CASSLVVGARQETQYF.